The T cell receptor (beta chain) described here comes from a study of blood T cell repertoires in COVID-19. On the study more broadly: COVID-19 samples collected from the United States, Italy and Spain covered acute and convalescent phases.

Clones were sequenced by immunoSEQ multiplex PCR, and TCRdb holds only the in-frame ones, with some missing. Of 100,000 to 150,000 clones in the sample, 80% to 90% are singletons; the top ten hold over 3.5%. The V segment lost 6 bases and the J segment 5 bases; nucleotides outside the gene matches: 4. The CDR3 runs 13 residues. Germline loops: CDR1 MNHNS, CDR2 SASEGT. Sequenced sample: peripheral blood. The chain is built from TRBV6-1 and TRBJ2-5; 9 bases line up with TRBD1. The TCR sequence derives from a woman aged 55-69 years with acute or convalescent COVID-19. The CDR3 DNA reads TGTGCCAGCAGCCGCGGACAGGGGGAGACCCAGTACTTC. The encoded protein is CASSRGQGETQYF.